A selection of T cell receptor beta chains follows, all from one sample in a study of blood T cell repertoires in COVID-19. Clones were read by immunoSEQ multiplex PCR, and TCRdb kept only the in-frame ones, dropping some. The sample records some 28,000 clones, about 89% being singletons. The sample comprised peripheral blood. The receptor source for this set is a human donor in a cohort sampled during active COVID-19. CDR3s include the opening cysteine and the closing phenylalanine or tryptophan. The order of the fields is CDR3 DNA, CDR3 protein, J gene, D gene, clone size, CDR3 length, V gene. The D gene is left open where the match is weak. Expanded clones get a size class; other rows say once, few or many, or leave the size out.

TGTGCCAGCAGCTTAGGCCCGGACAGTAACTATGGCTACACCTTC	CASSLGPDSNYGYTF	TRBJ1-2	-	-	15	TRBV7-2
TGTGCCAGCAGTTTATCCCGACAGAGCACTGAAGCTTTCTTT	CASSLSRQSTEAFF	TRBJ1-1	-	-	14	TRBV27
TGTGCCAGCAGTTTTACAGGGAGACCCCTCCACTTT	CASSFTGRPLHF	TRBJ1-6	-	-	12	TRBV12-3/TRBV12-4
TGTGCCAGCTCTCAAACAGCGAACACTGAAGCTTTCTTT	CASSQTANTEAFF	TRBJ1-1	-	once	13	TRBV18
TGTGCCAGCAGCCCGCTCGAGCTGCGAGCGAACACCGGGGAGCTGTTTTTT	CASSPLELRANTGELFF	TRBJ2-2	-	-	17	TRBV9
TGTGCCAGCAGCACCCAACTAGCGGGGAGCTACGAGCAGTACTTC	CASSTQLAGSYEQYF	TRBJ2-7	TRBD2	-	15	TRBV5-4
TGTGCCAGCAGCTCGGGACAGAAGGCAACTAATGAAAAACTGTTTTTT	CASSSGQKATNEKLFF	TRBJ1-4	TRBD1	-	16	TRBV5-8
TGTGCCAGCAGTTTGACAGGCAATCAGCCCCAGCATTTT	CASSLTGNQPQHF	TRBJ1-5	-	-	13	TRBV27
TGTGCCAGCACCCTAGCGGGGGCGGCCTACGAGCAGTACTTC	CASTLAGAAYEQYF	TRBJ2-7	TRBD2	-	14	TRBV5-4
TGTGCCAGCAGTTTATGGGGGGGCCCCAACGAGCAGTACTTC	CASSLWGGPNEQYF	TRBJ2-7	-	few	14	TRBV27
TGCGCCAGCAGCCAAGAGTGGCGGGGGGGCTTTACAGATACGCAGTATTTT	CASSQEWRGGFTDTQYF	TRBJ2-3	TRBD2	-	17	TRBV4-3
TGTGCCACCAGTGAAGTGGGGGCTGGAGGGACCCAGTACTTC	CATSEVGAGGTQYF	TRBJ2-5	-	-	14	TRBV24-1
TGTGCCTGGAACTTAAAGGGGGGGACGAGTGGCTACACCTTC	CAWNLKGGTSGYTF	TRBJ1-2	-	-	14	TRBV30
TGTGCCAGCAGCTTATCTTTAGGGGAGCCCCAGCATTTT	CASSLSLGEPQHF	TRBJ1-5	-	few	13	TRBV7-2
TGTGCCAGCAATTTCAAACAGGGATTAAACTATGGCTACACCTTC	CASNFKQGLNYGYTF	TRBJ1-2	-	-	15	TRBV6-5
TGTGCCAGCAGTTACAAACAGCCGAACTATGGCTACACCTTC	CASSYKQPNYGYTF	TRBJ1-2	-	-	14	TRBV6-5
TGCGCCAGCAGCCAAGATATTGGGGCCGGATGGCCCCAGCATTTT	CASSQDIGAGWPQHF	TRBJ1-5	-	-	15	TRBV4-3
TGTGCCAGCAGTGAACCCGGGGGGGGAAAGAACACTGAAGCTTTCTTT	CASSEPGGGKNTEAFF	TRBJ1-1	-	-	16	TRBV25-1
TGTGCCAGCCGATTTTGGGGGGGTGGCTACACCTTC	CASRFWGGGYTF	TRBJ1-2	-	-	12	TRBV2
TGTGCCAGCTCACCATGGGGACAGGATCAGCCCCAGCATTTT	CASSPWGQDQPQHF	TRBJ1-5	TRBD1	-	14	TRBV18
TGTGCCAGCACTAAGTATGACAGTTACACTGAAGCTTTCTTT	CASTKYDSYTEAFF	TRBJ1-1	-	-	14	TRBV6-6
TGTGCCAGCAGCTTAGAGCCGGGTTGGCAAGAGACCCAGTACTTC	CASSLEPGWQETQYF	TRBJ2-5	-	-	15	TRBV7-2
TGTGCCAGCAGCATAGCCATAGTCTCCTACAATGAGCAGTTCTTC	CASSIAIVSYNEQFF	TRBJ2-1	-	once	15	TRBV7-3
TGTGCCAGCAGCTTTACGGGTTTCTACGAGCAGTACTTC	CASSFTGFYEQYF	TRBJ2-7	-	-	13	TRBV11-2
TGTGCCAGCAGCCTTCTTGAGGGGGATGGCTACACCTTC	CASSLLEGDGYTF	TRBJ1-2	-	-	13	TRBV3-1/TRBV3-2
TGTGCCAGCAGTCCGTCCCCGACAGTTTTAGAAAAACTGTTTTTT	CASSPSPTVLEKLFF	TRBJ1-4	-	-	15	TRBV6-6
TGTGCCAGCAACCCGACAGGGTTGGGTGGCGGGGAGCAGTTCTTC	CASNPTGLGGGEQFF	TRBJ2-1	TRBD1	-	15	TRBV2
TGTGCCAGCAGCCAATCTAGCGGGGGGCCCGAGACCCAGTACTTC	CASSQSSGGPETQYF	TRBJ2-5	TRBD2	-	15	TRBV4-2
TGTGCCAGCAGCTTCGGGGTTTGGGACAATGAGCAGTTCTTC	CASSFGVWDNEQFF	TRBJ2-1	-	-	14	TRBV7-2
TGTGCCAGCAGATACACAGATACGCAGTATTTT	CASRYTDTQYF	TRBJ2-3	-	-	11	TRBV6-5
TGCGCCAGCAGCCCGGACAGGGGCACTGAAGCTTTCTTT	CASSPDRGTEAFF	TRBJ1-1	TRBD1	-	13	TRBV5-1
TGCGCCAGCAGCTCAGGGGATAGCAATCAGCCCCAGCATTTT	CASSSGDSNQPQHF	TRBJ1-5	-	-	14	TRBV5-1
TGTGCCAGCAGCGTAAGACTAGCGGGGGAAGAGACCCAGTACTTC	CASSVRLAGEETQYF	TRBJ2-5	TRBD2	-	15	TRBV7-6
TGTGCCAGCTCCCCGGGGGGTAATCAGCCCCAGCATTTT	CASSPGGNQPQHF	TRBJ1-5	-	-	13	TRBV18
TGTGCCAGCAGCCAAGGGAGGGGGGGGCGCAGCTACACCTTC	CASSQGRGGRSYTF	TRBJ1-2	-	-	14	TRBV14
TGCGCCAGCAGCCAAGATCGAACCGGGGTTGATTCACCCCTCCACTTT	CASSQDRTGVDSPLHF	TRBJ1-6	-	-	16	TRBV4-3
TGCGCCAGCAGCTTGGGGTCTCGGGATGCACCCCTCCACTTT	CASSLGSRDAPLHF	TRBJ1-6	-	-	14	TRBV5-1
TGTGCCAGCAGGGACAGGGACCTTGGAAACACCATATATTTT	CASRDRDLGNTIYF	TRBJ1-3	TRBD1	once	14	TRBV3-1/TRBV3-2